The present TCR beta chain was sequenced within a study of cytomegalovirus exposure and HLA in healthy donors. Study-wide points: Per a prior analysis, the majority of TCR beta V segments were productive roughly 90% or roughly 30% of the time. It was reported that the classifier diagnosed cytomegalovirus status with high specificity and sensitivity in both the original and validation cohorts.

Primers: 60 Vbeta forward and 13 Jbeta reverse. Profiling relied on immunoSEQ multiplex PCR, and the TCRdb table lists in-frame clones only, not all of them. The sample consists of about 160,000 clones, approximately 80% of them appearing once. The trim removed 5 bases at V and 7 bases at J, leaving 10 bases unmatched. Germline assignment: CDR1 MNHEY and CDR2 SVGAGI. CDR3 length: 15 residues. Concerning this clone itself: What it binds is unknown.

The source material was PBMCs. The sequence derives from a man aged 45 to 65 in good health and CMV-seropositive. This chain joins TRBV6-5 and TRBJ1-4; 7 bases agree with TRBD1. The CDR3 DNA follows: TGTGCCAGCAGTAATCGACAGGGATCAAGTGAAAAACTGTTTTTT. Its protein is CASSNRQGSSEKLFF.